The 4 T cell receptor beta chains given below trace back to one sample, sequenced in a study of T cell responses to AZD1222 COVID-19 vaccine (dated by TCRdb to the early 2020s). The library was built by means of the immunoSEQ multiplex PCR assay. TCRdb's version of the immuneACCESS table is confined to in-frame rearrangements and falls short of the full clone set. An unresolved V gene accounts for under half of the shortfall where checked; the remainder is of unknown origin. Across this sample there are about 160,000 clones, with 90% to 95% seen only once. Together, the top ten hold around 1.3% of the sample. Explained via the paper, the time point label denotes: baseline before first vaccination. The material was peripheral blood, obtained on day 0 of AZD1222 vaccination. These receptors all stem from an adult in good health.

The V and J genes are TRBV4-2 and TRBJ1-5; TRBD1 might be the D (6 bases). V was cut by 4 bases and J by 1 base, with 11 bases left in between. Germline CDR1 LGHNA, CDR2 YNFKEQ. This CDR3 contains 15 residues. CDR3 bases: TGTGCCAGCAGCCCCGGGGGGGCGAGCAATCAGCCCCAGCATTTT. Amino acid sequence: CASSPGGASNQPQHF.

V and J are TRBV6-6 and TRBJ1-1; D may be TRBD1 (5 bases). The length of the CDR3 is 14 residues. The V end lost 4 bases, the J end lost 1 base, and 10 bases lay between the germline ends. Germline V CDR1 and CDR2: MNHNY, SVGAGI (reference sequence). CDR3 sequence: CASSLLGTNTEAFF. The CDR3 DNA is TGTGCCAGCAGTTTACTAGGGACGAACACTGAAGCTTTCTTT.

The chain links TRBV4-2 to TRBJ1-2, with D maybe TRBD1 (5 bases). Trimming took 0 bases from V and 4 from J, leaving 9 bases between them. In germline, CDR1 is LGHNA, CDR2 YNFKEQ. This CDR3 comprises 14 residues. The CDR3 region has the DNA TGTGCCAGCAGCCAAGATGGGGGAGGCTATGGCTACACCTTC. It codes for CASSQDGGGYGYTF.

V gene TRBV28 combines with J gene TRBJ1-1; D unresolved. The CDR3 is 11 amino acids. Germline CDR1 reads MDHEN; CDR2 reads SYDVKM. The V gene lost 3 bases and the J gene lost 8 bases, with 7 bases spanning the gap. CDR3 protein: CASSFLSEAFF. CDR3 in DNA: TGTGCCAGCAGTTTTCTGTCAGAAGCTTTCTTT.